This TCR beta chain was sequenced for a study of tumor-infiltrating lymphocytes in localized non-small cell lung cancer. Study-level results: Different pieces of the same tissue went to different assays, confounding technical variation with intratumor heterogeneity.

Assay used: immunoSEQ multiplex PCR; TCRdb lists only in-frame clones, some missing. The table lists roughly 7,200 clones, about 80% of them singletons. V lost 7 bases, J lost 1 base, and 7 bases lay in between. Germline values: CDR1 SNHLY, CDR2 FYNNEI. The CDR3 contains 12 residues. This clone is termed medium-sized. Its antigen is not known. This chain joins TRBV2 and TRBJ1-1; D ambiguous. This clonotype was obtained from a human donor with non-small cell lung cancer. The material sequenced was lung tumor tissue. In DNA, the CDR3 is TGTGCCAGCAACCGGGAGAACACTGAAGCTTTCTTT. This gives the protein CASNRENTEAFF.